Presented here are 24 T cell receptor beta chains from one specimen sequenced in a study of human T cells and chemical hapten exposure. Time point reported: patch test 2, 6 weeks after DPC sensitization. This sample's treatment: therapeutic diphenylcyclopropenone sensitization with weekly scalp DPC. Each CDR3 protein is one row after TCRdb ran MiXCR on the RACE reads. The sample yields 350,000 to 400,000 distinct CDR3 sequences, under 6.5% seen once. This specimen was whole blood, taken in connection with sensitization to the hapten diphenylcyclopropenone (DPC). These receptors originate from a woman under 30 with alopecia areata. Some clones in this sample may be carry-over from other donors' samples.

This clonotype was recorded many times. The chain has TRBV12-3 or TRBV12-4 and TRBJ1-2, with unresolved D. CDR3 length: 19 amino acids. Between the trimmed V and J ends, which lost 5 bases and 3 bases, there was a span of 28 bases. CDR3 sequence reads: CASSPLRVGPGGLYYGYTF. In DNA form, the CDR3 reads TGTGCCAGCAGTCCCCTACGGGTGGGTCCCGGAGGGTTATACTATGGCTACACCTTC.

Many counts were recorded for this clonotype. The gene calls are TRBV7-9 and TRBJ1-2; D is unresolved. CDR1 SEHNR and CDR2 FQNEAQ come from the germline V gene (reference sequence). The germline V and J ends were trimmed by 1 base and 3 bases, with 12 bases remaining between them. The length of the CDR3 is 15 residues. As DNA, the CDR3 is TGTGCCAGCAGCTTAGGTCGCCCGGAGTACTATGGCTACACCTTC. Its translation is CASSLGRPEYYGYTF.

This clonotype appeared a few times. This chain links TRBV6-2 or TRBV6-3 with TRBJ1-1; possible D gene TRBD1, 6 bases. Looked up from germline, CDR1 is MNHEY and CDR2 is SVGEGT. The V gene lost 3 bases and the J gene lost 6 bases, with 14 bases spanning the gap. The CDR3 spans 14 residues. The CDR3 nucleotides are TGTGCCAGCAGTTATCAGGGGATATCTTCTGAAGCTTTCTTT. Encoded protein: CASSYQGISSEAFF.

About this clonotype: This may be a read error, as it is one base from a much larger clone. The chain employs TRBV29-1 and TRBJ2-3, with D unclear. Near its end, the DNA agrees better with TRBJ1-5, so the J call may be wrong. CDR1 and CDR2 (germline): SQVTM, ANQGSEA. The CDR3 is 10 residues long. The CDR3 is CSVASDTQHF. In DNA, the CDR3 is TGCAGCGTTGCGTCAGATACGCAGCATTTT.

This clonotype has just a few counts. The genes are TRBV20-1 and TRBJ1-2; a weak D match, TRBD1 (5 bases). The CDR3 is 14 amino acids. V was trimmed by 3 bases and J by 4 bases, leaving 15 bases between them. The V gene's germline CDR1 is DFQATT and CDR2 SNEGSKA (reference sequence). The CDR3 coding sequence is TGCAGTGCTAGCGTACCCGACAGCACCTATGGCTACACCTTC. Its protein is CSASVPDSTYGYTF.

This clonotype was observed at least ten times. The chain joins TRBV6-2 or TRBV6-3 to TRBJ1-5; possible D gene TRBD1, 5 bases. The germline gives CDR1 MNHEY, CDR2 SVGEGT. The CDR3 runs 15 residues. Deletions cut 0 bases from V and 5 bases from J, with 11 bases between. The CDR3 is CASSYSRWGDQPQHF. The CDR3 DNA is TGTGCCAGCAGTTACTCGAGATGGGGGGATCAGCCCCAGCATTTT.

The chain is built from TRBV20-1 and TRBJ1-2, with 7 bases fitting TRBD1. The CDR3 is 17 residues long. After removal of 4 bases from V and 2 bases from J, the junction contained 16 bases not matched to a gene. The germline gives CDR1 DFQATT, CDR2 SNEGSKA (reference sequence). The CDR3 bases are TGCAGTGCTATACAACCGGGACAGATTCTTATAAACTATGGCTACACCTTC. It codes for CSAIQPGQILINYGYTF.

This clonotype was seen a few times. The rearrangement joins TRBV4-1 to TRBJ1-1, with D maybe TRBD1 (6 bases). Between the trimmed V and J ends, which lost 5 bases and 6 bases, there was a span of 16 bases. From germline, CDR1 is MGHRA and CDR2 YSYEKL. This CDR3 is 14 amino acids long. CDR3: CASSAPTGSSEAFF. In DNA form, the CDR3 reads TGCGCCAGCAGCGCACCTACAGGGTCCTCTGAAGCTTTCTTT.

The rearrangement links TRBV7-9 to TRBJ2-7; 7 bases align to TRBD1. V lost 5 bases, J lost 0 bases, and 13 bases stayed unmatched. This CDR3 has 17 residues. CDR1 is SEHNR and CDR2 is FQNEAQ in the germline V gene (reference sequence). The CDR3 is CASSPTGPSSSSYEQYF. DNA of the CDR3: TGTGCCAGCAGCCCGACAGGGCCCTCTTCGTCCTCCTACGAGCAGTACTTC.

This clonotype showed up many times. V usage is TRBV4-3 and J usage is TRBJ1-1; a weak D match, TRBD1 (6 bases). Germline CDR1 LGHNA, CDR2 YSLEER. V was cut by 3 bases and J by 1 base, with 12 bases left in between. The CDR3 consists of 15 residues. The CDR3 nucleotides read TGCGCCAGCAGCCAGGCTGGACAGCCGAACACTGAAGCTTTCTTT. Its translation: CASSQAGQPNTEAFF.

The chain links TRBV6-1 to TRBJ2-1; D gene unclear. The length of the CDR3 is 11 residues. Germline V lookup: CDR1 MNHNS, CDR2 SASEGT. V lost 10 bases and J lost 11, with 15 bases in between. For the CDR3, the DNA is TGTGCCACCGACCCATCGACAAAGCAGTTCTTC. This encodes CATDPSTKQFF.

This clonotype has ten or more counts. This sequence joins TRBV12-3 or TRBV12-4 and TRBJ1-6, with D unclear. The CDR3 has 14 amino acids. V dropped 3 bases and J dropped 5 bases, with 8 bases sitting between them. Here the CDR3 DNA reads TGTGCCAGCAGTTTTGATATAAATAATTCACCCCTCCACTTT. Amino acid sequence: CASSFDINNSPLHF.

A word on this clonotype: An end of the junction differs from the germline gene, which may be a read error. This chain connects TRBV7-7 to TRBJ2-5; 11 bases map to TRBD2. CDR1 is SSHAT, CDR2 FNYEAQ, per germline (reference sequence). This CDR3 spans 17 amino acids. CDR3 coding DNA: TGTGCTAGCAGCCTCCGAGTTAGCGGGGGGGCCCCGGAGACCCAGTACTTC. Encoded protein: CASSLRVSGGAPETQYF.

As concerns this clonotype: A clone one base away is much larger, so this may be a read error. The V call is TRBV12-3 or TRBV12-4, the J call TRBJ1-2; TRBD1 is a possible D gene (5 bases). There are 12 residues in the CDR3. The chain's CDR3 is CACSLGAGGYTF. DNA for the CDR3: TGTGCCTGCAGTTTAGGGGCTGGTGGCTACACCTTC.

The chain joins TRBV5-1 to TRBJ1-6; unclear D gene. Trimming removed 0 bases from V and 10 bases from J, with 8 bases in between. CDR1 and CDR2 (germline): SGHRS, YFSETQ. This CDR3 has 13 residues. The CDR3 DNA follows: TGCGCCAGCAGCTTGGGGTCTCGGTCACCCCTCCACTTT. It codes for CASSLGSRSPLHF.

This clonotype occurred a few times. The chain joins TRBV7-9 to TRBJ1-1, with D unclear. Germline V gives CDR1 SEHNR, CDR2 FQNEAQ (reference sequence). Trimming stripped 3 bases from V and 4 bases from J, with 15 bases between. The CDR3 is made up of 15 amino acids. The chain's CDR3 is CASSLGSGRGTEAFF. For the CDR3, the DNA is TGTGCCAGCAGCTTGGGGTCGGGGAGAGGCACTGAAGCTTTCTTT.

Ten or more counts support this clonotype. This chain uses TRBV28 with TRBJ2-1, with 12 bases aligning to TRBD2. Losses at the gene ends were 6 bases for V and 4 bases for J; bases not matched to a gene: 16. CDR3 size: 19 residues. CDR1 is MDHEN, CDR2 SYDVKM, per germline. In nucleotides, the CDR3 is TGTGCCAGCAGCCTCGAGCTAGCGGGGGGGCCAGCTAGGTACAATGAGCAGTTCTTC. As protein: CASSLELAGGPARYNEQFF.

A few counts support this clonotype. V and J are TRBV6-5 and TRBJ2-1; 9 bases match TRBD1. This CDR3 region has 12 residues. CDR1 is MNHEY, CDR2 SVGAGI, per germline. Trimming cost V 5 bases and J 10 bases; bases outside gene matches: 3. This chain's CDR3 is CASSQDRGEQFF. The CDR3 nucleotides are TGTGCCAGCAGTCAGGACAGGGGCGAGCAGTTCTTC.

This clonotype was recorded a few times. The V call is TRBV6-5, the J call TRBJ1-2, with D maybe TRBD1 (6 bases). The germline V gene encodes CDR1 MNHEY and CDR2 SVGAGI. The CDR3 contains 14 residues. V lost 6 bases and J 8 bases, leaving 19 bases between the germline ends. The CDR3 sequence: CASRDTGRGGGYTF. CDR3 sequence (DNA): TGTGCCAGCAGAGATACAGGGCGGGGAGGCGGCTACACCTTC.

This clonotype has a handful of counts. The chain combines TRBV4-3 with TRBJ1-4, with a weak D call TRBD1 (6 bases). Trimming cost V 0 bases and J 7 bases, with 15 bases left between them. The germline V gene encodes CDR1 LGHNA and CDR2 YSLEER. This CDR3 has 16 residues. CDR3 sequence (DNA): TGCGCCAGCAGCCAAGATAGGGCAGGGGCGGGTGAAAAACTGTTTTTT. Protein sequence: CASSQDRAGAGEKLFF.

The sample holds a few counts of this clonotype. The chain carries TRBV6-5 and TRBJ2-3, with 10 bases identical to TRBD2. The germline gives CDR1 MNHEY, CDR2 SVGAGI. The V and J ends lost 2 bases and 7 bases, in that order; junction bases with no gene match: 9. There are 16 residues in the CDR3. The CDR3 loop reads CASSYGAGGPANTQYF. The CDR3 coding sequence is TGTGCCAGCAGTTACGGAGCGGGGGGGCCCGCGAATACGCAGTATTTT.

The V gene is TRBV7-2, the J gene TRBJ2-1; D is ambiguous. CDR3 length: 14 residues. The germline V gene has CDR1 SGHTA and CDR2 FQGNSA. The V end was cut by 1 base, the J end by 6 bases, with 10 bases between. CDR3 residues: CASSLVARSNEQFF. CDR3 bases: TGTGCCAGCAGCTTAGTTGCGAGAAGCAATGAGCAGTTCTTC.

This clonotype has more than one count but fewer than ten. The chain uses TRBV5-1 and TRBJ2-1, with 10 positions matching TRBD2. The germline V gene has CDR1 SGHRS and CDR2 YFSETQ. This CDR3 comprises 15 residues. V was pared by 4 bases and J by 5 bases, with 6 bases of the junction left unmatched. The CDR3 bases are TGCGCCAGCAGCCCTACTAGCGGGGCTAACAATGAGCAGTTCTTC. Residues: CASSPTSGANNEQFF. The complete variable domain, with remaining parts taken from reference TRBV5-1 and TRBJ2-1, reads KAGVTQTPRYLIKTRGQQVTLSCSPISGHRSVSWYQQTPGQGLQFLFEYFSETQRNKGNFPGRFSGRQFSNSRSEMNVSTLELGDSALYLCASSPTSGANNEQFFGPGTRLTVL.

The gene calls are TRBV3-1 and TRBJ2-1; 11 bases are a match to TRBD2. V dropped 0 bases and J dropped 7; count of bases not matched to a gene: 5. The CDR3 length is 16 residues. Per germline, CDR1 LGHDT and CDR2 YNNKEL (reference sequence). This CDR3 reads CASSQESTSGANEQFF. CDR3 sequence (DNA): TGTGCCAGCAGCCAAGAGTCGACTAGCGGGGCTAATGAGCAGTTCTTC.